Given below is one TCR beta chain in context. Antigen specificity is unknown. Researchers built TCR beta cDNA using 5'RACE template switching with UMIs. TCRdb re-called the 5' RACE reads, yielding one record per CDR3 amino acid sequence without DNA. The record lists approximately 150,000 distinct CDR3 sequences, of which the ten most abundant hold 10% to 15%. This entry comes from a study of T cells expressing NK-cell markers. Background on the study: The authors derived TCR beta repertoires from sorted CD3+CD56+NKG2C+, CD3+CD56+NKG2C- and CD3+CD56-NKG2C+ T cells. One of the eight sequenced donors was seronegative, whereas the other seven were HCMV-seropositive. Regarding the study as a whole: Each of over 5 donors carried dominant NKG2C+ clonotypes accounting for about 1.0-7.0% of CD8+ T cells.

The CDR3 is 15 amino acids. Germline V CDR1 and CDR2: LNHDA, SQIVND (reference sequence). Input material: blood T cells: a sorted CD56 or NKG2C T cell subset, CD4+ or CD8+ T cells, or bulk PBMC T cells (not recorded which). This sequence originates from a man between 18 and 29 years old in good health. The rearrangement links TRBV19 to TRBJ1-1. The CDR3 is CASSIRWEGATEAFF.